This entry lists 15 T cell receptor beta chains sequenced from one sample in a study of control samples from healthy donors and cancer patients. Profiling relied on immunoSEQ multiplex PCR, and the TCRdb table lists in-frame clones only, not all of them. Counted here are approximately 98,000 clones, about 80% occurring once; the ten biggest clones make up 6% to 8%. Sequenced material: blood. The receptor set was obtained from a man aged 18 to 35 in good health.

This chain connects TRBV28 to TRBJ1-2; 8 bases agree with TRBD1. Germline V gene data show CDR1 as MDHEN and CDR2 as SYDVKM. The CDR3 sequence is 16 residues long. The V segment lost 6 bases and the J segment 4 bases; nucleotides outside the gene matches: 13. In DNA form, the CDR3 reads TGTGCCAGCAGCCACAACCAAGGACAGGGTGGCTATGGCTACACCTTC. This gives the protein CASSHNQGQGGYGYTF.

This clone showed up just a few times. The chain couples TRBV19 to TRBJ1-1, with 8 bases aligning to TRBD1. The CDR3 has 16 residues. The germline gives CDR1 LNHDA, CDR2 SQIVND (reference sequence). The ends lost 3 bases at V and 0 bases at J; junction bases unmatched: 6. CDR3 in DNA: TGTGCCAGTAGTATGGGGACAGGACCCATGAACACTGAAGCTTTCTTT. Translated, it gives CASSMGTGPMNTEAFF.

This clone was counted once. The chain carries TRBV5-6 and TRBJ1-1; 9 bases map to TRBD1. The length of the CDR3 is 13 residues. CDR1 and CDR2 from the germline V gene are SGHDT and YYEEEE. The trim removed 4 bases at V and 4 bases at J, leaving 2 bases unmatched. The CDR3 is CASSRDRVTEAFF. CDR3 DNA: TGTGCCAGCAGCCGGGACAGGGTCACTGAAGCTTTCTTT.

J is TRBJ1-1 and V is TRBV19, with D possibly being TRBD1 (5 bases). Trimming removed 3 bases from V and 2 bases from J, with 7 bases in between. Germline assignment: CDR1 LNHDA and CDR2 SQIVND (reference sequence). The CDR3 contains 13 residues. The CDR3 bases are TGTGCCAGTAGTATCCAGGGAAACACTGAAGCTTTCTTT. Protein sequence: CASSIQGNTEAFF.

This chain uses TRBV28 with TRBJ1-1; the D is unclear. Trimming took off 2 bases at V and 0 bases at J, with 7 bases between the two ends. CDR1 MDHEN and CDR2 SYDVKM come from the germline V gene. There are 14 residues in the CDR3. The CDR3 nucleotides are TGTGCCAGCAGTTTAAGGACCGTGAACACTGAAGCTTTCTTT. Amino acids: CASSLRTVNTEAFF.

The chain is built from TRBV7-8 and TRBJ2-1; a possible D gene is TRBD1 (6 bases). The V gene lost 5 bases and the J gene lost 0 bases, with 11 bases spanning the gap. The CDR3 sequence is 15 residues long. Germline V gene lookup returns CDR1 SGHVS and CDR2 FQNEAQ. The CDR3 region has the DNA TGTGCCAGCAGCGTAGACAGGTCCTCCTACAATGAGCAGTTCTTC. This encodes CASSVDRSSYNEQFF.

The rearrangement links TRBV5-1 to TRBJ2-6, with TRBD2 as a possible D gene (6 bases). The CDR3 extends over 18 amino acids. CDR1 SGHRS and CDR2 YFSETQ come from the germline V gene. Trimming cost V 0 bases and J 0 bases, with 13 bases left between them. The CDR3 here is CASSLAWTTSSGANVLTF. As DNA, the CDR3 is TGCGCCAGCAGCTTGGCCTGGACTACAAGCTCTGGGGCCAACGTCCTGACTTTC. Looking up the rest from reference TRBV5-1 and TRBJ2-6 gives the full variable domain: KAGVTQTPRYLIKTRGQQVTLSCSPISGHRSVSWYQQTPGQGLQFLFEYFSETQRNKGNFPGRFSGRQFSNSRSEMNVSTLELGDSALYLCASSLAWTTSSGANVLTFGAGSRLTVL.

The count of this clone is one. The chain couples TRBV7-2 to TRBJ2-5; D is possibly TRBD1 or TRBD2 (5 bases each). The V and J ends lost 5 bases and 2 bases respectively, with 15 bases between them. The CDR3 consists of 15 residues. CDR1 SGHTA and CDR2 FQGNSA come from the germline V gene. The CDR3 sequence: CASSPLGLAQETQYF. As DNA, the CDR3 is TGTGCCAGCAGCCCCCTGGGGCTAGCACAAGAGACCCAGTACTTC.

The chain links TRBV30 to TRBJ2-5; TRBD2 matches 13 bases. The germline V gene has CDR1 GTSNPN and CDR2 SVGIG (reference sequence). The CDR3 has 15 residues. V was clipped by 4 bases and J by 2 bases; unmatched bases: 4. CDR3 sequence reads: CAWTTGLAGQETQYF. CDR3 nucleotides: TGTGCCTGGACTACGGGACTAGCGGGGCAAGAGACCCAGTACTTC.

This rearrangement joins TRBV6-1 to TRBJ1-2, with TRBD1 matching over 7 bases. CDR1 MNHNS and CDR2 SASEGT come from the germline V gene. V trimming: 0 bases; J trimming: 4 bases; junction bases outside the gene matches: 8. The CDR3 sequence is 16 residues long. CDR3: CASSEALRTGGYGYTF. Here the CDR3 DNA reads TGTGCCAGCAGTGAAGCGCTTAGGACAGGAGGCTATGGCTACACCTTC.

In its sample, this clone was seen once. The chain joins TRBV5-5 to TRBJ1-2; unclear D gene. Trimming stripped 2 bases from V and 4 bases from J, with 15 bases between. The germline gives CDR1 SGHKS, CDR2 YYEKEE (reference sequence). The CDR3 is made up of 15 amino acids. CDR3 residues: CASSFEVLWVYGYTF. The CDR3 DNA reads as TGTGCCAGCAGCTTTGAGGTCCTCTGGGTCTATGGCTACACCTTC.

The chain carries TRBV7-9 and TRBJ1-1; weak D call: TRBD1 (6 bases). V lost 5 bases, J lost 5 bases, and 18 bases lay in between. Germline V gene data show CDR1 as SEHNR and CDR2 as FQNEAQ (reference sequence). This CDR3 has 15 residues. This chain's CDR3 is CASSPGVDRRTEAFF. Written as DNA, the CDR3 is TGTGCCAGCAGCCCAGGGGTTGACCGGCGGACTGAAGCTTTCTTT.

V is TRBV6-6 and J is TRBJ2-7; tentatively, D is TRBD2 (6 bases). The CDR3 loop spans 15 amino acids. V lost 4 bases and J 4 bases, leaving 17 bases between the germline ends. Germline loops: CDR1 MNHNY, CDR2 SVGAGI (reference sequence). This chain's CDR3 is CASSSPLTGEYEQYF. CDR3 nucleotide sequence: TGTGCCAGCAGTTCTCCCTTGACGGGAGAATACGAGCAGTACTTC.

V and J are TRBV9 and TRBJ2-5; 12 bases align to TRBD2. Germline loops: CDR1 SGDLS, CDR2 YYNGEE. The CDR3 runs to 17 residues. V lost 2 bases to trimming and J lost 2 bases; unmatched junction nucleotides: 7. The CDR3 region has the DNA TGTGCCAGCAGCGTCTCGGCCGGGACTAGCGGGCAAGAGACCCAGTACTTC. Residues: CASSVSAGTSGQETQYF.

This clone appeared a few times. This chain uses TRBV2 with TRBJ2-5; 11 bases agree with TRBD2. Germline V CDR1 and CDR2: SNHLY, FYNNEI. The V segment lost 6 bases and the J segment 1 base; nucleotides outside the gene matches: 1. CDR3 length equals 14 residues. CDR3 coding DNA: TGTGCCAGCAGACTAGCGGGGGCCCAAGAGACCCAGTACTTC. Its translation is CASRLAGAQETQYF.